This T cell receptor (beta chain) was identified in a study of blood T cells in healthy people across ages. Regarding this clonotype: Its antigen is not known.

Samples had at least 7 million PBMCs isolated from them. Study-level findings and limits: Age brought a roughly linear fall in TCR beta diversity measured per million T cells. More naive CD4+ cells and higher diversity were found in long-lived than in aged donors.

Alongside a J-beta primer mix, a sample-barcoded 5' primer served in a second PCR lasting about 7 to 11 cycles. TCRdb fed the 5' RACE reads into MiXCR, producing one record per CDR3 protein. The sample lists almost 1 million distinct CDR3 sequences; roughly 50% were seen once. The V end was cut by 5 bases, the J end by 3 bases, with 13 bases between. The CDR3 is 14 residues long. The specimen was blood. The chain joins TRBV12-3 or TRBV12-4 to TRBJ2-5; D is ambiguous. This receptor was identified in a woman in her fifties or sixties in good health. The CDR3 here is CASSGVWVEETQYF. CDR3 DNA: TGTGCCAGCAGTGGTGTATGGGTTGAAGAGACCCAGTACTTC.